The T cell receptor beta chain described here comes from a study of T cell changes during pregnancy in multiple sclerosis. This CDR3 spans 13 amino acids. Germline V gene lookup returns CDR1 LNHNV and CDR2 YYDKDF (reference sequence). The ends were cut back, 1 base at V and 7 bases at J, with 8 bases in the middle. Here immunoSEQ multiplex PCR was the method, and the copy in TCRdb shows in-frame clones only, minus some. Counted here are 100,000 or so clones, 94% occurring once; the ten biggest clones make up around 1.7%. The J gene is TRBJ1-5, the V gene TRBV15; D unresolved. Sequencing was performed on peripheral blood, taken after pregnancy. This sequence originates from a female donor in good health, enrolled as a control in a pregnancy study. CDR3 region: CATSRGVGQPQHF. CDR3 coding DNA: TGTGCCACCAGCAGAGGAGTGGGCCAGCCCCAGCATTTT.